This entry describes one T cell receptor (beta chain). The sample is drawn from a study of Ad26.COV2.S vaccination and SARS-CoV-2 variants. V was clipped by 0 bases and J by 2 bases, with 13 bases between them. The germline V gene encodes CDR1 MGHRA and CDR2 YSYEKL. The CDR3 length is 16 residues. Treatment in this sample: over 15 received Ad26.COV2.S at low or high dose, single or two shots; about 5 received placebo; per-sample allocation not given. Sample collection was performed on day 63 after the first vaccine or placebo injection. This table comes from immunoSEQ multiplex PCR, and its TCRdb copy is limited to in-frame clones, with some not included. The data show approximately 480,000 clones, 70% to 90% seen once.

The TCR was taken from a person between 18 and 65 years old who received the Ad26.COV2.S COVID-19 vaccine or a placebo. This specimen was peripheral blood, taken in a trial of Ad26.COV2.S vaccine versus placebo. The chain is built from TRBV4-1 and TRBJ1-2, with TRBD1 as a possible D gene (6 bases). The CDR3 nucleotides are TGCGCCAGCAGCCAAGATCAAGGGGGAGGAAACTATGGCTACACCTTC. Protein product: CASSQDQGGGNYGYTF.